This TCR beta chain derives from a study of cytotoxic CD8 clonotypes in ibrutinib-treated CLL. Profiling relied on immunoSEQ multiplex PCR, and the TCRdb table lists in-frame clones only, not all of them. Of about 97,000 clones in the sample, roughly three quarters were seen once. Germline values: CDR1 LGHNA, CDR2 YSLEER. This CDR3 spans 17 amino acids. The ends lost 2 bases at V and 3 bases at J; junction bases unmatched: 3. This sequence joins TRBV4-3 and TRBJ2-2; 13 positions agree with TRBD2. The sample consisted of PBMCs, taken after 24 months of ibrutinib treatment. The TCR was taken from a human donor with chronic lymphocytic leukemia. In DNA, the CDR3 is TGCGCCAGCAGCCAATCCGGACTAGCGGGAGACACCGGGGAGCTGTTTTTT. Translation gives CASSQSGLAGDTGELFF.